The text below deals with one T cell receptor beta chain. The source of the sample is a study of shared clonotypes between healthy human individuals. Assay: immunoSEQ multiplex PCR; the TCRdb copy retains only in-frame clones and omits some. The sample gives more than 500,000 clones, roughly 95% of which show up once; approximately 0.067% is in the top ten. The sample comprised naive CD4+ T cells sorted from blood. The subset here: CD45RA+ positively selected. This TCR was recovered from a woman aged 25 to 45 in good health.

The CDR3 DNA sequence: TGTGCCAGCAACCACCAACAGGGAACCTACGAGCAGTACTTC. Residues: CASNHQQGTYEQYF. The J gene is TRBJ2-7, the V gene TRBV7-9; tentatively, D is TRBD1 (6 bases). The CDR3 spans 14 residues. Germline V gene data show CDR1 as SEHNR and CDR2 as FQNEAQ (reference sequence). The ends were cut back, 7 bases at V and 2 bases at J, with 15 bases in the middle.